This T cell receptor beta chain was sequenced for a study of shared clonotypes between healthy human individuals. TCRdb keeps only in-frame clones here, not all; method: immunoSEQ multiplex PCR. The sample has 1,500,000 or so clones, over 95% seen once; the top ten hold approximately 1.1%. The ends were cut back, 4 bases at V and 5 bases at J, with 22 bases in the middle. Germline-derived CDR1 and CDR2 are SGHRS and YFSETQ. The CDR3 spans 17 residues. This TCR was recovered from a man aged 25-45 years in good health. The chain uses TRBV5-1 and TRBJ2-1; D may correspond to TRBD1 or TRBD2 (5 bases each). Input material: naive CD4+ T cells sorted from blood. As for subset: CD45RA+ positively selected. The CDR3 protein is CASSRGDLGVANNEQFF. The CDR3 DNA reads as TGCGCCAGCAGCCGAGGGGACCTGGGGGTTGCCAACAATGAGCAGTTCTTC.